This TCR beta chain was retrieved from a study of OX40 agonist ivuxolimab in advanced cancers. General observations from the study: Antigens targeted by the expanded peripheral T cells were not determined. At 0.1 to 3.0 mg/kg, CD4+ and CD8+ blood T cells expanded clonally by week 6.

V lost 6 bases to trimming and J lost 1 base, with 12 bases between them. The V gene's germline CDR1 is MNHNY and CDR2 SVGAGI (reference sequence). The CDR3 sequence is 14 residues long. Autoimmune disease history or systemic immunosuppression excluded patients. Data came from immunoSEQ multiplex PCR; TCRdb stores just in-frame clones and leaves some out. Altogether approximately 89,000 clones are present, around 86% being singletons, with the ten largest covering just over 0.3%. For this clone: Its antigen is currently unknown.

The chain carries TRBV6-6 and TRBJ2-5, with D tentatively TRBD1 or TRBD2 (5 bases each). The sample here was CD4+ or CD8+ T cells sorted from blood, taken in a trial of the OX40 agonist ivuxolimab. The sequence was obtained from an adult with an advanced solid tumor such as melanoma, head and neck, liver or kidney cancer. CDR3 in amino acids: CASRAGALQETQYF. CDR3 DNA: TGTGCCAGCAGAGCCGGGGCCCTCCAAGAGACCCAGTACTTC.